This T cell receptor (beta chain) was retrieved from a study of T cell clonality in common variable immunodeficiency. TCRdb keeps only in-frame clones here, not all; method: immunoSEQ multiplex PCR. This sample comprises 3,000 to 4,000 clones, none seen once only. This clone appeared a few times. Its matching antigen is unknown. The read halts 3 residues ahead of the CDR3 end, with the missing end drawn from the germline J gene. Losses at the gene ends were 5 bases for V and 6 bases for J; bases not matched to a gene: 10. The CDR3 contains 15 residues. The germline V gene has CDR1 LNHDA and CDR2 SQIVND (reference sequence). The study's findings and limits: Reportedly, TCR beta sequences from common variable immunodeficiency showed fewer deletions and N-nucleotide insertions.

This chain joins TRBV19 and TRBJ1-5, with 7 bases lining up with TRBD1. Sequenced input: peripheral blood mononuclear cells. The origin of this receptor is a human donor with common variable immunodeficiency. The CDR3 bases that were read are TGTGCCAGTAGTTTATGGACAGGCCTTGGTCAGCCC. This codes for CASSLWTGLGQP. The full CDR3 sequence reads CASSLWTGLGQPQHF.